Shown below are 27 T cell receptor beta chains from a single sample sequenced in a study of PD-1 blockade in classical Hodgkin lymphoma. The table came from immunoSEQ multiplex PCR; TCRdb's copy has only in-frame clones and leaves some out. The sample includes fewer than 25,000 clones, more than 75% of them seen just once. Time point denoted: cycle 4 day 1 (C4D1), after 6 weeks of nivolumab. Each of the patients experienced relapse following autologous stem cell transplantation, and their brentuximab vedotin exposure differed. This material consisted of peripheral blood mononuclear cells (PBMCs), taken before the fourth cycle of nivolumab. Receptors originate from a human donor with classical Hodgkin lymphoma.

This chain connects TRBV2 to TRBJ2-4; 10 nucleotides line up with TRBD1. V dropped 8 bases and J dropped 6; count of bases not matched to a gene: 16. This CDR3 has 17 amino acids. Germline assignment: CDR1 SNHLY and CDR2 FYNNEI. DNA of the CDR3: TGTGCCAGCCTCCAACCGGGACAGGGGCTATTAGGAAACATTCAGTACTTC. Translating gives CASLQPGQGLLGNIQYF.

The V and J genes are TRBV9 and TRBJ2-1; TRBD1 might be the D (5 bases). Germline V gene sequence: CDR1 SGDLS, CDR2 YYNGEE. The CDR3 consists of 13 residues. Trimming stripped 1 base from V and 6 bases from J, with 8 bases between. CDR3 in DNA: TGTGCCAGCAGCGTATCCCAGGGCAATGAGCAGTTCTTC. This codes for CASSVSQGNEQFF.

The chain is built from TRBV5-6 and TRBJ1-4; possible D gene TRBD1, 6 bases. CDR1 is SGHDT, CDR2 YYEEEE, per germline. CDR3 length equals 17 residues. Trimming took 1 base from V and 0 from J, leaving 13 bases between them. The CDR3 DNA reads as TGTGCCAGCAGCTTGTCTGCAGGGGATGCAACTAATGAAAAACTGTTTTTT. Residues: CASSLSAGDATNEKLFF.

The CDR3 reads CSAAETGELFF. The DNA of the CDR3 is TGCAGTGCAGCGGAAACCGGGGAGCTGTTTTTT. The chain recombines TRBV20-1 with TRBJ2-2, with D perhaps TRBD2 (5 bases). V lost 6 bases and J 5 bases, leaving 7 bases between the germline ends. The CDR3 contains 11 residues. CDR1 and CDR2 (germline): DFQATT, SNEGSKA (reference sequence).

CDR3 in amino acids: CASGQEYYNEQFF. Written as DNA, the CDR3 is TGTGCCAGCGGACAGGAGTACTACAATGAGCAGTTCTTC. The chain uses TRBV7-9 and TRBJ2-1; the match to TRBD1 covers 7 bases. The CDR3 has 13 residues. Losses at the gene ends were 8 bases for V and 3 bases for J; bases not matched to a gene: 4. Germline V gene lookup returns CDR1 SEHNR and CDR2 FQNEAQ (reference sequence).

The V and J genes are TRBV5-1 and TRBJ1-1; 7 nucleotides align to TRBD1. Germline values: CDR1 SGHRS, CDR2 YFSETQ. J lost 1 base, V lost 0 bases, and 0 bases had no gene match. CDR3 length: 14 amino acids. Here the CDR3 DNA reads TGCGCCAGCAGCTTGGAGGGGGCGAACACTGAAGCTTTCTTT. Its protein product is CASSLEGANTEAFF.

The CDR3 sequence: CATSARGQETQYF. DNA for the CDR3: TGTGCCACCAGCGCACGGGGGCAAGAGACCCAGTACTTC. The chain uses TRBV15 and TRBJ2-5; a possible D gene is TRBD2 (6 bases). Germline assignment: CDR1 LNHNV and CDR2 YYDKDF (reference sequence). The CDR3 runs 13 residues. Trimming took 5 bases from V and 2 from J, leaving 9 bases between them.

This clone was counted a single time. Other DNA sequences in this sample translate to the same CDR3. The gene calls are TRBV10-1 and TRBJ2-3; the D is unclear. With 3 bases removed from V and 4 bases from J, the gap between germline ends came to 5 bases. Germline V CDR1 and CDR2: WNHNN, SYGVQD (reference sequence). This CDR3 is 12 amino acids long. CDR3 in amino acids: CASSDRADTQYF. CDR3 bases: TGCGCCAGCAGTGACAGAGCAGATACGCAGTATTTT.

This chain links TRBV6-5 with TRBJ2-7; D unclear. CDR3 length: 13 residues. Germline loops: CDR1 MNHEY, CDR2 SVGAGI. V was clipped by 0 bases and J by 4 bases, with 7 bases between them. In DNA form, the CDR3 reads TGTGCCAGCAGTTACTCCTGGGAATACGAGCAGTACTTC. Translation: CASSYSWEYEQYF.

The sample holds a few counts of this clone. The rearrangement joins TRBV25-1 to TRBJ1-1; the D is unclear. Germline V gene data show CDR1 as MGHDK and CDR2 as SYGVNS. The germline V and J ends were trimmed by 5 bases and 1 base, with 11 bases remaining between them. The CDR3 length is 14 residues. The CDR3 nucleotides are TGTGCCAGCAGTCCAACGGTCACGAACACTGAAGCTTTCTTT. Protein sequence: CASSPTVTNTEAFF.

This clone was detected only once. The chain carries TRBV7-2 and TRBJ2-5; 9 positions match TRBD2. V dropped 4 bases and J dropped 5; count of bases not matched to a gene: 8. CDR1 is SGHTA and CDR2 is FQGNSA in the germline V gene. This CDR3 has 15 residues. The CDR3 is CASSSAGGQYETQYF. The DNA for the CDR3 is TGTGCCAGCAGCTCAGCGGGGGGCCAGTATGAGACCCAGTACTTC.

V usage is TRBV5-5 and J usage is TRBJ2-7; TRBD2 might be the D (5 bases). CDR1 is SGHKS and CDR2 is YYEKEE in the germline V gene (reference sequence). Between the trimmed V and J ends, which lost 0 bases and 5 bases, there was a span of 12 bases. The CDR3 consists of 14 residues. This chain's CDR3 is CASSLVWAGNEQYF. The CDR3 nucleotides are TGTGCCAGCAGCTTGGTGTGGGCCGGGAACGAGCAGTACTTC.

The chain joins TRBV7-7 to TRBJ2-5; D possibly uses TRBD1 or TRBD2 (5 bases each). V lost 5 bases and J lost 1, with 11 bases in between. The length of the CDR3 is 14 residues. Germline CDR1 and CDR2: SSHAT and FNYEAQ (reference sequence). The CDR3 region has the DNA TGTGCCAGCAGCGCCCGGGGCAGCCAAGAGACCCAGTACTTC. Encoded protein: CASSARGSQETQYF. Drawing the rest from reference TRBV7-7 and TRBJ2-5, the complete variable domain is GAGVSQSPRYKVTKRGQDVTLRCDPISSHATLYWYQQALGQGPEFLTYFNYEAQPDKSGLPSDRFSAERPEGSISTLTIQRTEQRDSAMYRCASSARGSQETQYFGPGTRLLVL.

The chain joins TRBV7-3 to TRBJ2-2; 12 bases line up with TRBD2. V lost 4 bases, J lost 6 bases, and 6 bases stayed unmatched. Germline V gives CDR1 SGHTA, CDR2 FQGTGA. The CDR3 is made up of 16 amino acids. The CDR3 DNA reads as TGTGCCAGCAGCTCGACTAGCGGGGGAGCCGCCGGGGAGCTGTTTTTT. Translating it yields CASSSTSGGAAGELFF.

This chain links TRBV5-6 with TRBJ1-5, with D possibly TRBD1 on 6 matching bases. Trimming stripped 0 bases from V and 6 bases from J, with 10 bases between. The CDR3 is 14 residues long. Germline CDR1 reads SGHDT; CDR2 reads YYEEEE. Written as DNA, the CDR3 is TGTGCCAGCAGCTTGGGGGGCAGGGGTCAGCCCCAGCATTTT. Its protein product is CASSLGGRGQPQHF.

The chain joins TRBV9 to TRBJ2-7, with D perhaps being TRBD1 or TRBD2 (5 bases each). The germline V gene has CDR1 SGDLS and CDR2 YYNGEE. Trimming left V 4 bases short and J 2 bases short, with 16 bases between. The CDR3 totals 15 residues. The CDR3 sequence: CASSSQPGPAYEQYF. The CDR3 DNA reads TGTGCCAGCAGCTCCCAGCCGGGACCTGCCTACGAGCAGTACTTC.

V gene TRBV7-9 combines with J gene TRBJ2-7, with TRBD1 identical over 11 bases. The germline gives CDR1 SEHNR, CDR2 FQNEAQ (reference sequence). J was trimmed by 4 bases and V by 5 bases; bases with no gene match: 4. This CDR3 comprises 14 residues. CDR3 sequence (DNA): TGTGCCAGCAGCGGGACAGGGGGTGGGTACGAGCAGTACTTC. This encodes CASSGTGGGYEQYF. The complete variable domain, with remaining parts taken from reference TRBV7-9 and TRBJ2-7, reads DTGVSQNPRHKITKRGQNVTFRCDPISEHNRLYWYRQTLGQGPEFLTYFQNEAQLEKSRLLSDRFSAERPKGSFSTLEIQRTEQGDSAMYLCASSGTGGGYEQYFGPGTRLTVT.

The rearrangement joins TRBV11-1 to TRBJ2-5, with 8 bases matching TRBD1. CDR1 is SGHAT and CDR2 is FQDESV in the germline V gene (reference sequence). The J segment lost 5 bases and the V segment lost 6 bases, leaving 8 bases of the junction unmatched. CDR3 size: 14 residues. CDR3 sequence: CASSRTGMSETQYF. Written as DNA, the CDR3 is TGTGCCAGCAGTCGGACAGGGATGTCGGAGACCCAGTACTTC. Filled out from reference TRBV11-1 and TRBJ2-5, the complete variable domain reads EAEVAQSPRYKITEKSQAVAFWCDPISGHATLYWYRQILGQGPELLVQFQDESVVDDSQLPKDRFSAERLKGVDSTLKIQPAELGDSAMYLCASSRTGMSETQYFGPGTRLLVL.

The CDR3: CASSLDLDSYGYTF. CDR3 nucleotide sequence: TGTGCCAGCAGCTTAGATCTGGACAGCTATGGCTACACCTTC. The gene calls are TRBV11-2 and TRBJ1-2; D possibly corresponds to TRBD1 (6 bases). Trimming removed 0 bases at V and 4 bases at J, with 9 bases between. In germline, CDR1 is SGHAT, CDR2 FQNNGV. There are 14 residues in the CDR3.

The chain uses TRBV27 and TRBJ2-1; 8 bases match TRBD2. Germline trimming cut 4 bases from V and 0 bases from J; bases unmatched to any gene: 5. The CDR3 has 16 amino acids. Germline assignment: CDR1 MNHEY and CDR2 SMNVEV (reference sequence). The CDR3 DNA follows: TGTGCCAGCAGTTCCCGGACTAGCCACTCCTACAATGAGCAGTTCTTC. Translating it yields CASSSRTSHSYNEQFF.

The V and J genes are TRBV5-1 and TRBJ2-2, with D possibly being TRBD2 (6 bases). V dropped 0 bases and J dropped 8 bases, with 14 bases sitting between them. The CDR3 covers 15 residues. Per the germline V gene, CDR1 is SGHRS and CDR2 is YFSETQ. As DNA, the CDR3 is TGCGCCAGCAGCTTGGAGGGACTTCTACAAGGGGAGCTGTTTTTT. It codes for CASSLEGLLQGELFF.

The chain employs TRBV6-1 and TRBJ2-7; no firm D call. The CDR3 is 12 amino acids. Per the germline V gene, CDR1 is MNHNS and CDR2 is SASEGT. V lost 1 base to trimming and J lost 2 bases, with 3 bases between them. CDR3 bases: TGTGCCAGCAGTGAAGTAACCTACGAGCAGTACTTC. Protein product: CASSEVTYEQYF.

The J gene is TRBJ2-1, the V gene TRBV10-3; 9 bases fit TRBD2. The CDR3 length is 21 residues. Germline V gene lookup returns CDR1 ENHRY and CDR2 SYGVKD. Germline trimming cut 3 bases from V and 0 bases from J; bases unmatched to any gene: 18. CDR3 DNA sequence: TGTGCCATCAGTGATCCCGCCGGGACTAGCAGCCATCAAAGCTCCTACAATGAGCAGTTCTTC. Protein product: CAISDPAGTSSHQSSYNEQFF.

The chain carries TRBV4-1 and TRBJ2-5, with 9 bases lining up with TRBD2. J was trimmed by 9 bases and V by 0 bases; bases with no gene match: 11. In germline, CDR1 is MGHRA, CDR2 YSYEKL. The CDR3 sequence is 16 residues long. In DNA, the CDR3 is TGCGCCAGCAGCCAAGAGGGGAGACTAGCGGCCCTTCCCCAGTACTTC. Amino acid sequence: CASSQEGRLAALPQYF.

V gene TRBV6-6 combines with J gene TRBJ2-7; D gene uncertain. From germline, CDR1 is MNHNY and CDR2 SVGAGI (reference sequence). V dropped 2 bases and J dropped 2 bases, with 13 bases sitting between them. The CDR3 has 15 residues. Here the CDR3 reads CASSYGRDYTYEQYF. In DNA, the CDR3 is TGTGCCAGCAGTTACGGTCGCGATTATACCTACGAGCAGTACTTC.

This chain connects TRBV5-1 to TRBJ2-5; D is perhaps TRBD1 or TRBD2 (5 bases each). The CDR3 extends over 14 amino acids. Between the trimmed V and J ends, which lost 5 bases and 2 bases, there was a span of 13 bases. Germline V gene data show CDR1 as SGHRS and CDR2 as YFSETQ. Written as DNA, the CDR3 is TGCGCCAGCAGGCCCGGGGCAACTCAAGAGACCCAGTACTTC. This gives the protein CASRPGATQETQYF. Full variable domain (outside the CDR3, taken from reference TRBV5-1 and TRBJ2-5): KAGVTQTPRYLIKTRGQQVTLSCSPISGHRSVSWYQQTPGQGLQFLFEYFSETQRNKGNFPGRFSGRQFSNSRSEMNVSTLELGDSALYLCASRPGATQETQYFGPGTRLLVL.

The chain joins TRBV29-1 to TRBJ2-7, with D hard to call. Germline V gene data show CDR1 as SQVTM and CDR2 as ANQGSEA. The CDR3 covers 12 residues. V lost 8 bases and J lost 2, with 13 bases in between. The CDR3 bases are TGCAGCTGTCGGACGGATACCTACGAGCAGTACTTC. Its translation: CSCRTDTYEQYF.